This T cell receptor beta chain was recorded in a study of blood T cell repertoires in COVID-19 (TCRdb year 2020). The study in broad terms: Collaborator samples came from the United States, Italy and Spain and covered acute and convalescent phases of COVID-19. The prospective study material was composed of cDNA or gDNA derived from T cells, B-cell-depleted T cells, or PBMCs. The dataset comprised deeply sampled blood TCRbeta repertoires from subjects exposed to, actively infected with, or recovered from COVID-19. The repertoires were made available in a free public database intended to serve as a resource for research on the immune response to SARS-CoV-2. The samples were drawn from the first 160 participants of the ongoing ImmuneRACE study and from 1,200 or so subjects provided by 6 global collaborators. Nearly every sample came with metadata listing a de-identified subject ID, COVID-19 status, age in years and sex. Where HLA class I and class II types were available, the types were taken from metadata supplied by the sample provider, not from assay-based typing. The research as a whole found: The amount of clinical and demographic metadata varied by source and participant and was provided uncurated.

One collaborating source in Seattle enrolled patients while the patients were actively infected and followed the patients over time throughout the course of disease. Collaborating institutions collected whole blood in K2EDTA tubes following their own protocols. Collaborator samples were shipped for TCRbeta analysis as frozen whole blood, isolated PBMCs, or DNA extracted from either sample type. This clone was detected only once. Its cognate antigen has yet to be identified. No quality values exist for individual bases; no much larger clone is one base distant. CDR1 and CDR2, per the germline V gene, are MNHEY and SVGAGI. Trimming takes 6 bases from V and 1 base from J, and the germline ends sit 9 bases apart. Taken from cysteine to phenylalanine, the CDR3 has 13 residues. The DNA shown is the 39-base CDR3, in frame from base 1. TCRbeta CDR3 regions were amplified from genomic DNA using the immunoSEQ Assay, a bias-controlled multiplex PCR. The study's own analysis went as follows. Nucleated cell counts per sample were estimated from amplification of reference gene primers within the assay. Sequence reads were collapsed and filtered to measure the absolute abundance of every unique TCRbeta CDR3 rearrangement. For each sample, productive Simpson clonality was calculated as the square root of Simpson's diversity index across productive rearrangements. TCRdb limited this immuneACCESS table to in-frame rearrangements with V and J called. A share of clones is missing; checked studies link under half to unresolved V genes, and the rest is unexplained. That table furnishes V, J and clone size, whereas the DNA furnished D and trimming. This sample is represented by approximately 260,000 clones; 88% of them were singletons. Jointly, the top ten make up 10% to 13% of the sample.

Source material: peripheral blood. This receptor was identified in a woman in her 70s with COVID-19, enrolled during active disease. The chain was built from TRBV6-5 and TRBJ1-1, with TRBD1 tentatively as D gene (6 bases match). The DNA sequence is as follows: TGTGCCAGCAGCGGACAGACGAACACTGAAGCTTTCTTT. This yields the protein CASSGQTNTEAFF.